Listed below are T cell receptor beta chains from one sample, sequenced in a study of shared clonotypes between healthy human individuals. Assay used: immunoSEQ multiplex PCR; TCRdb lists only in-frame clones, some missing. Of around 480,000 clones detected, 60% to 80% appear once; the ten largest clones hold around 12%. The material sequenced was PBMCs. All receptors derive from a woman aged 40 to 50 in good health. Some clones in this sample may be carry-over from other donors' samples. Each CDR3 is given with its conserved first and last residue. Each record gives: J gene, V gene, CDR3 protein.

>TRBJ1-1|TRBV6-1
CASREDLLNTEAFF
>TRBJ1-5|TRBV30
CAWGDSEYSNQPQHF
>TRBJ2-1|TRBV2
CASSWTAYEQFF
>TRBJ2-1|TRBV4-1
CASSQWEREEQFF
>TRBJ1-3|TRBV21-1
CASSKSADRVRARGSGNTIYF
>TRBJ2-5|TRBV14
CASSQDSLTQYF
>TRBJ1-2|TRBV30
CAWSSQGGLGYTF
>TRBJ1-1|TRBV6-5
CASSFGQHGVDTEAFF
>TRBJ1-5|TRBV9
CASSEGEVGGSQPQHF
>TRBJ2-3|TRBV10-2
CASSHPGTGARDTQYF
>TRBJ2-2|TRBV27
CATAELAGITGELFF
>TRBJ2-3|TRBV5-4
CASRPTSGSTDTQYF
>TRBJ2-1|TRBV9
CASSVALTGDYNEQFF
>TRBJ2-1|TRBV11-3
CASSDPGLAGGEQFF
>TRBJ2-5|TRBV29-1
CSVRGLPQETQYF
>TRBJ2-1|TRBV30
CASSGTSGSRSYNEQFF
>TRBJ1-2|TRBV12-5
CASGLGFEGANYGYTF
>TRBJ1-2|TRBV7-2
CASSPTTVLSYGYTF
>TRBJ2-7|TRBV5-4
CASTTGGGWNPYEQYF
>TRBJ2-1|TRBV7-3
CASSLTGGSYEQFF
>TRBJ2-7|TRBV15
CATSRDLGSGSHEQYF
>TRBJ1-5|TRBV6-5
CASSHNSNQPQHF
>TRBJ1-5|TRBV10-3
CAISESKPNQPQHF
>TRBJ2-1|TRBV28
CASRNGDRGLVEQFF
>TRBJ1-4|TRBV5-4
CASSPDRGNEKLFF
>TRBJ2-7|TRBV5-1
CASSVTGYEQYF
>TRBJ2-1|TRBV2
CASSEGGLAGVLRPYNEQFF
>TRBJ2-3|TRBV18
CASGWQDLSTDTQYF
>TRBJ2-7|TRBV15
CATSRDAYEQYF
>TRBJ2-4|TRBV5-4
CASSSQTGGDNIQYF
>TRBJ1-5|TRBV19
CASSPSTNQPQHF
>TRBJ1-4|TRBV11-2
CASSLEGFPNEKLFF
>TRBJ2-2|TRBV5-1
CASSLWDSTGELFF
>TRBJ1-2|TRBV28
CASSLGSRGHYGYTF
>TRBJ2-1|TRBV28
CASSAPGTGGEQFF
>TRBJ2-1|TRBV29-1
CSVVASGKGNEQFF
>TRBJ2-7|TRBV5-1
CASSFQGQGHSEQYF
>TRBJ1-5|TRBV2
CASTRQLRNQPQHF
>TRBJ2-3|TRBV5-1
CASSSGLVEGSTQYF
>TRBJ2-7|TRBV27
CASSSARGYEQYF
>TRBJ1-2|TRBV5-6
CASTPGPSFYGYTF
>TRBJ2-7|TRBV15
CATRNRDTYEQYF
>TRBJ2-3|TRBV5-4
CASSPLQGPSTDTQYF
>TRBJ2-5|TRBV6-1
CASTEVDYSTQYF
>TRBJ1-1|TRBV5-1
CASSLAPLDSIGTEAFF
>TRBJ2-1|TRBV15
CATSRVGNEQFF
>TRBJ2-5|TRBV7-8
CASSLIAGYETQYF
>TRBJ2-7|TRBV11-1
CASGPGDRDIYEQYF
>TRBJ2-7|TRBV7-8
CASSLPFQGQGRYEQYF
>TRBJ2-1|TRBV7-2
CASSRDRGFNEQFF
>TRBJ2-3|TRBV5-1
CASSPGTRQPTDTQYF
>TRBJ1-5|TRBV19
CASSSRLIDQPQHF
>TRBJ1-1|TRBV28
CASSRRRMNTEAFF
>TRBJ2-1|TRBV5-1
CASAYVLAASNEQFF
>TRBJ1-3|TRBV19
CASTTSGNTIYF
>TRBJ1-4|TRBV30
CAWSVLSTNEKLFF
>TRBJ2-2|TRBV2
CASRARRNTGELFF